This TCR beta chain was identified during a study of response to subunit inactivated influenza vaccine. The CDR3 sequence is 14 residues long. CDR1 and CDR2 from the germline V gene are MDHEN and SYDVKM. The ends were cut back, 9 bases at V and 5 bases at J, with 17 bases in the middle. TCRdb reprocessed the RT-PCR reads via MiXCR and lists one record per CDR3 protein. The repertoire holds hundreds of thousands of distinct CDR3 sequences, with 13% to 15% as singletons. This clonotype occurred many times. The starting material was PBMCs from blood, obtained roughly 15 days before vaccination. The rearrangement links TRBV28 to TRBJ1-5; D is uncertain. This sequence originates from a man aged 50-60 years who received an inactivated influenza vaccine. In DNA, the CDR3 is TGTGCCAGTCGGGTGGGCAGCGCCCATCAGCCCCAGCATTTT. Residues: CASRVGSAHQPQHF. The variable domain in full, with the rest retrieved from reference TRBV28 and TRBJ1-5, is DVKVTQSSRYLVKRTGEKVFLECVQDMDHENMFWYRQDPGLGLRLIYFSYDVKMKEKGDIPEGYSVSREKKERFSLILESASTNQTSMYLCASRVGSAHQPQHFGDGTRLSIL.